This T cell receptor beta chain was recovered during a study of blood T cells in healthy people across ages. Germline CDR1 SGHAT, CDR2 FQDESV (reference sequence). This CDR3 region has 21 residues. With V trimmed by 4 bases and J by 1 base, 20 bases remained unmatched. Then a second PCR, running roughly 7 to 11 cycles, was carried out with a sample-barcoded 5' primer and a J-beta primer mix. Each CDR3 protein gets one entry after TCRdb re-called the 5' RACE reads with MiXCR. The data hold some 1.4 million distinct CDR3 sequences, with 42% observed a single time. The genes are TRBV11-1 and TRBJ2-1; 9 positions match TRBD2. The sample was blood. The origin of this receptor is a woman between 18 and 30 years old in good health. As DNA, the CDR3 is TGTGCCAGCAGCTCCGAGAACCTGGGGGCGATAGCGGGAGCGTCCTACAATGAGCAGTTCTTC. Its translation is CASSSENLGAIAGASYNEQFF.